The entry below describes one T cell receptor beta chain. The CDR3 totals 12 residues. CDR1 and CDR2 (germline): MNHNS, SASEGT. Trimming pared 6 bases from V and 5 bases from J, leaving 8 bases between. The templates were synthetic TCR analogs, and they were spiked into each PCR. TCRdb's table, derived via immunoSEQ multiplex PCR, lists solely in-frame clones and lacks some. The sample holds 50,000 or so clones, around 84% seen once. As to time point: pretreatment peripheral blood. The data were taken from a study of PD-L1 blockade in urothelial cancer. At the level of the study: Most of the roughly 29 patients were men whose urothelial cancer was bladder-origin. Timepoints chosen for blood analysis were 3 weeks (second dose) and 6 weeks after treatment start.

Sequencing was performed on PBMCs, taken around atezolizumab (anti-PD-L1) treatment. This receptor was taken from a man aged 60 to 75 with urothelial cancer. The chain recombines TRBV6-1 with TRBJ2-1; maybe TRBD1 (5 bases). The CDR3 spells CASRTDNNEQFF. Here the CDR3 DNA reads TGTGCCAGCAGGACAGACAACAATGAGCAGTTCTTC.